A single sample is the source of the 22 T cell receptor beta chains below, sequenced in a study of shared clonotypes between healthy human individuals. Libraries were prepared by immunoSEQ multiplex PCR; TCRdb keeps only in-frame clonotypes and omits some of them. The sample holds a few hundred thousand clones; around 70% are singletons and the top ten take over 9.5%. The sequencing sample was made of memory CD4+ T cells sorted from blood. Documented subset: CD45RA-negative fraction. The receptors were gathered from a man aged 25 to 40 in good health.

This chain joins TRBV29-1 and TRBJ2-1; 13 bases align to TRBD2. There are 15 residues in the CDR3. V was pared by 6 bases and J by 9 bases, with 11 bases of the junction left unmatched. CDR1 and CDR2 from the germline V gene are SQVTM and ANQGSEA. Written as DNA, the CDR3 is TGCAGCGTACATCCGGGACTAGCGGGAATTAGTGAGCAGTTCTTC. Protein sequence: CSVHPGLAGISEQFF.

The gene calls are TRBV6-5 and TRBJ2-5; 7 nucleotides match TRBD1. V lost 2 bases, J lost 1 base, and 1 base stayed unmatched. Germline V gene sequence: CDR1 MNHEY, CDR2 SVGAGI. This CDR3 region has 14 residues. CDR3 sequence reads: CASSYRTGQETQYF. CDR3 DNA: TGTGCCAGCAGTTACCGGACAGGCCAAGAGACCCAGTACTTC.

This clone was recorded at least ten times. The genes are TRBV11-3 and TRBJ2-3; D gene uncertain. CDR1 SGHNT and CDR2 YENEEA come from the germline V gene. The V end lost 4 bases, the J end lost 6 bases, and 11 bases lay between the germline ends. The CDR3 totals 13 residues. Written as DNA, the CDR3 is TGTGCCAGCAGCTCTTCCCAGTACGATACGCAGTATTTT. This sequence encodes CASSSSQYDTQYF.

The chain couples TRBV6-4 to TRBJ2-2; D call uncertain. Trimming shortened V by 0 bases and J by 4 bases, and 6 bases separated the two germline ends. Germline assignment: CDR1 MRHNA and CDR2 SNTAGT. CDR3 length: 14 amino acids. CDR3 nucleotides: TGTGCCAGCAGTGACTCCGTCGGCACCGGGGAGCTGTTTTTT. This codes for CASSDSVGTGELFF.

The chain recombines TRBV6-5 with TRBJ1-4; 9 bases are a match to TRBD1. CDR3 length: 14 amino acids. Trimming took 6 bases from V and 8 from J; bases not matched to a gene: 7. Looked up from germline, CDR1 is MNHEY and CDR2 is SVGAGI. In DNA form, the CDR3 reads TGTGCCAGCAGCACTGGGGACAGGGTAGAAAAACTGTTTTTT. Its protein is CASSTGDRVEKLFF.

For the CDR3, the DNA is TGCAGCGTTCTGACAGGGGGGGAAAAACTGTTTTTT. Translation: CSVLTGGEKLFF. The J gene is TRBJ1-4, the V gene TRBV29-1, with 9 bases lining up with TRBD1. The CDR3 is made up of 12 amino acids. V gave up 5 bases and J gave up 8 bases; unmatched junction bases: 3. The germline gives CDR1 SQVTM, CDR2 ANQGSEA.

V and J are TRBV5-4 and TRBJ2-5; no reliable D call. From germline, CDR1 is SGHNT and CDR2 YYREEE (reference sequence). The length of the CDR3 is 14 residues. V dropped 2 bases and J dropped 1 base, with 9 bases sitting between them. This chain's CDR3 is CASSLKGVQETQYF. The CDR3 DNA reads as TGTGCCAGCAGCTTAAAGGGTGTCCAAGAGACCCAGTACTTC.

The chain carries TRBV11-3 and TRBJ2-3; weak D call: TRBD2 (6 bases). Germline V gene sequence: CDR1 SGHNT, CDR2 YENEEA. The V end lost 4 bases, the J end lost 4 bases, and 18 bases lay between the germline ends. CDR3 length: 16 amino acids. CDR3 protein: CASSSGLLREADTQYF. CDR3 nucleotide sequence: TGTGCCAGCAGCTCCGGACTATTACGAGAAGCAGATACGCAGTATTTT. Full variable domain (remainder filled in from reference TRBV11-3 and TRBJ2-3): EAGVVQSPRYKIIEKKQPVAFWCNPISGHNTLYWYLQNLGQGPELLIRYENEEAVDDSQLPKDRFSAERLKGVDSTLKIQPAELGDSAVYLCASSSGLLREADTQYFGPGTRLTVL.

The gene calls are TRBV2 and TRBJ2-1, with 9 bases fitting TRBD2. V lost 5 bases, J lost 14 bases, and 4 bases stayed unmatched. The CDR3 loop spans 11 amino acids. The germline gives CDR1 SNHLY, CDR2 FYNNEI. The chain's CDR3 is CASSTGLAKFF. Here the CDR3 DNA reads TGTGCCAGCAGTACGGGACTAGCTAAGTTCTTC.

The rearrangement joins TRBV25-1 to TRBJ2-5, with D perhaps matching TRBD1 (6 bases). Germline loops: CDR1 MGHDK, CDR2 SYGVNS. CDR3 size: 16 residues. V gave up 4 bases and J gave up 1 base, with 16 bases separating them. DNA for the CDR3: TGTGCCAGCAGTGGCCTACAGCGACAGGCCCAAGAGACCCAGTACTTC. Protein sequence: CASSGLQRQAQETQYF. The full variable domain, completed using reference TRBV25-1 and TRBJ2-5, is EADIYQTPRYLVIGTGKKITLECSQTMGHDKMYWYQQDPGMELHLIHYSYGVNSTEKGDLSSESTVSRIRTEHFPLTLESARPSHTSQYLCASSGLQRQAQETQYFGPGTRLLVL.

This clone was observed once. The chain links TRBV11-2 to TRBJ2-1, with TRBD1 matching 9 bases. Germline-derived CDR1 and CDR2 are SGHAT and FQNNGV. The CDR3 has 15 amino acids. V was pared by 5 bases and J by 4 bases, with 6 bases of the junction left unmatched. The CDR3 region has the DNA TGTGCCAGCAGCCAACTACAGGGGGCGTACAATGAGCAGTTCTTC. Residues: CASSQLQGAYNEQFF.

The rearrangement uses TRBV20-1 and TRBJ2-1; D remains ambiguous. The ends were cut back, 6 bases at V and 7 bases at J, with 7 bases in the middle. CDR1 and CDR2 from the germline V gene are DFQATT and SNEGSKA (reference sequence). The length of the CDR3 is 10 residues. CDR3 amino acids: CSALWNEQFF. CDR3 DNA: TGCAGTGCCTTATGGAATGAGCAGTTCTTC.

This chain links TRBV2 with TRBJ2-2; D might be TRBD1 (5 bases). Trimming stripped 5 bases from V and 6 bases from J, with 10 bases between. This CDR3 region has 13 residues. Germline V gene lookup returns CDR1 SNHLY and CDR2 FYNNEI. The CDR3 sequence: CASSQGIAGELFF. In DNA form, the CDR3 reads TGTGCCAGCAGTCAGGGTATTGCCGGGGAGCTGTTTTTT.

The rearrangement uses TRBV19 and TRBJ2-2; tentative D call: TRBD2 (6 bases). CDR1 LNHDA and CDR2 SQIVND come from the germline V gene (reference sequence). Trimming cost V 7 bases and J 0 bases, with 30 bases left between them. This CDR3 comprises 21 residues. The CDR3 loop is CASTPGGRGLWRFANTGELFF. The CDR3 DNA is TGTGCCAGTACCCCCGGGGGAAGGGGCCTCTGGCGATTCGCGAACACCGGGGAGCTGTTTTTT.

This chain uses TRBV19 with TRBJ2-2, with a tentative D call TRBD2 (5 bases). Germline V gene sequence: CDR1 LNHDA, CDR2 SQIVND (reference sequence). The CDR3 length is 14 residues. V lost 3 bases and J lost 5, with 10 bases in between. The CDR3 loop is CASSITRETGELFF. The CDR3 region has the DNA TGTGCCAGTAGTATCACTAGGGAAACCGGGGAGCTGTTTTTT.

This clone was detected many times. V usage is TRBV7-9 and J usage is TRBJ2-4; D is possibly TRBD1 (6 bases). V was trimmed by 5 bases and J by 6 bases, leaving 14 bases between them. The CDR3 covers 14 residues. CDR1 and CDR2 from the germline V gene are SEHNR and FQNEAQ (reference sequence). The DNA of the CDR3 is TGTGCCAGCAGCGTAACAGACAGGCCAAACATTCAGTACTTC. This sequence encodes CASSVTDRPNIQYF.

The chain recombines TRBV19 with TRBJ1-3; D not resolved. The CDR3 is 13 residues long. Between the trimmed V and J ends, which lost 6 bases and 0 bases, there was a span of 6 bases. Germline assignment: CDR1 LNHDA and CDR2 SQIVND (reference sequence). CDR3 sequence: CASRKISGNTIYF. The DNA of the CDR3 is TGTGCCAGTAGAAAAATCTCTGGAAACACCATATATTTT.

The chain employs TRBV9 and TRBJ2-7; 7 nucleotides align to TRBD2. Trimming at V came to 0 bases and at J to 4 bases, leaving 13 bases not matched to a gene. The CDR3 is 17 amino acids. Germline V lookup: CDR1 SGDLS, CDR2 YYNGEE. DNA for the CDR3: TGTGCCAGCAGCGTAGGGGCCTTTCCGGGACTACAGTACGAGCAGTACTTC. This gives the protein CASSVGAFPGLQYEQYF. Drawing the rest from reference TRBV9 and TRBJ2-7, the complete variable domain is DSGVTQTPKHLITATGQRVTLRCSPRSGDLSVYWYQQSLDQGLQFLIQYYNGEERAKGNILERFSAQQFPDLHSELNLSSLELGDSALYFCASSVGAFPGLQYEQYFGPGTRLTVT.

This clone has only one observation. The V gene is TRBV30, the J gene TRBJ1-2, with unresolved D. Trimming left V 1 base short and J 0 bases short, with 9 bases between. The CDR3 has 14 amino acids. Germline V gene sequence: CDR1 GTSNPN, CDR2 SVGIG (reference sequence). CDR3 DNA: TGTGCCTGGAGTGCTCCAGGCACTAACTATGGCTACACCTTC. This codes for CAWSAPGTNYGYTF.

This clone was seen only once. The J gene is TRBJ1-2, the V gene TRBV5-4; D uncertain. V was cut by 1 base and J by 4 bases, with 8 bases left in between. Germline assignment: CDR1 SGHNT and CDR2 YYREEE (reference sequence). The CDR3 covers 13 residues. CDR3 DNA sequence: TGTGCCAGCAGCTTGCCGGATTTCTATGGCTACACCTTC. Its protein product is CASSLPDFYGYTF.

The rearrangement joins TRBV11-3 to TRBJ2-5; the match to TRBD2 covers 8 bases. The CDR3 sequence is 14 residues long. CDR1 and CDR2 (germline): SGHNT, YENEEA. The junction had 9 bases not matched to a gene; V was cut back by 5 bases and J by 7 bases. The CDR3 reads CASSPGGSGGTQYF. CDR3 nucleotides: TGTGCCAGCAGCCCCGGGGGCAGCGGGGGGACCCAGTACTTC.

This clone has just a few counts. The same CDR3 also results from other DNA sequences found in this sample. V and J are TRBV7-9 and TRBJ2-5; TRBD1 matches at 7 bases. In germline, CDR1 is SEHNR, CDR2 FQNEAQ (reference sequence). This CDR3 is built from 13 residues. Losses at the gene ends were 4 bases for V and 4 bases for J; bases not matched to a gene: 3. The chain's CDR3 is CASSSRGPETQYF. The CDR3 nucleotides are TGTGCCAGCAGCTCAAGGGGGCCAGAGACCCAGTACTTC. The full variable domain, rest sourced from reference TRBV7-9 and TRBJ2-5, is DTGVSQNPRHKITKRGQNVTFRCDPISEHNRLYWYRQTLGQGPEFLTYFQNEAQLEKSRLLSDRFSAERPKGSFSTLEIQRTEQGDSAMYLCASSSRGPETQYFGPGTRLLVL.